These 24 T cell receptor beta chains share one sample of origin, sequenced in a study of blood T cell repertoires in COVID-19. Using immunoSEQ multiplex PCR, the repertoire was profiled, and TCRdb retains in-frame clones only, with some absent. This sample carries fewer than 100,000 clones, around 80% of them seen once, and the ten largest clones take 20% to 25%. Input material: peripheral blood. Every receptor here comes from a woman aged 45-60 years with acute or convalescent COVID-19.

V and J are TRBV7-2 and TRBJ2-1; 9 nucleotides match TRBD2. Trimming removed 7 bases from V and 6 bases from J; junction bases left unmatched: 10. The CDR3 length is 15 residues. Germline V CDR1 and CDR2: SGHTA, FQGNSA. The CDR3 is CASTTGERGVNEQFF. The DNA for the CDR3 is TGTGCCAGCACTACGGGTGAGCGGGGGGTCAATGAGCAGTTCTTC.

The genes are TRBV5-1 and TRBJ2-7; 11 bases match TRBD1. Trimming at V came to 4 bases and at J to 3 bases, leaving 6 bases not matched to a gene. From germline, CDR1 is SGHRS and CDR2 YFSETQ. This CDR3 is built from 15 residues. The CDR3 loop is CASSAKGQGDYEQYF. DNA of the CDR3: TGCGCCAGCAGCGCGAAGGGACAGGGGGACTACGAGCAGTACTTC.

About this clone: Other DNA sequences in the same sample also yield this CDR3. This chain connects TRBV2 to TRBJ1-4; a weak D match, TRBD1 (6 bases). V shed 4 bases and J shed 4 bases, with 10 bases lying between them. There are 14 residues in the CDR3. Germline lookup yields CDR1 SNHLY and CDR2 FYNNEI. CDR3 loop: CASSATGFNEKLFF. The CDR3 DNA reads as TGTGCCAGCAGTGCCACAGGGTTTAATGAAAAACTGTTTTTT. Filled out from reference TRBV2 and TRBJ1-4, the complete variable domain reads EPEVTQTPSHQVTQMGQEVILRCVPISNHLYFYWYRQILGQKVEFLVSFYNNEISEKSEIFDDQFSVERPDGSNFTLKIRSTKLEDSAMYFCASSATGFNEKLFFGSGTQLSVL.

The rearrangement links TRBV6-6 to TRBJ1-1, with D maybe TRBD1 (6 bases). Per germline, CDR1 MNHNY and CDR2 SVGAGI (reference sequence). The CDR3 consists of 14 residues. Trimming took 8 bases from V and 6 from J, leaving 19 bases between them. CDR3 loop: CASGAGAGVSEAFF. The CDR3, as DNA: TGTGCCAGCGGTGCCGGTGCAGGGGTTTCTGAAGCTTTCTTT.

The chain links TRBV12-5 to TRBJ1-2; 9 bases match TRBD1. V lost 6 bases and J lost 7; bases outside the gene matches: 3. The CDR3 spans 12 residues. Per the germline V gene, CDR1 is LGHNT and CDR2 is FRNRAP. For the CDR3, the DNA is TGTGCTAGTGGCTCGGACAGGGGTGGCTACACCTTC. Encoded protein: CASGSDRGGYTF.

The CDR3 DNA reads as TGTGCCAGCAGTGAAGGGGTGGGGGGGCGAACGGCTTTCTTT. Residues: CASSEGVGGRTAFF. The V and J genes are TRBV25-1 and TRBJ1-1, with D possibly TRBD1 on 6 matching bases. Trimming took 2 bases from V and 11 from J, leaving 18 bases between them. Germline CDR1 is MGHDK and CDR2 is SYGVNS. The CDR3 sequence is 14 residues long.

This rearrangement joins TRBV28 to TRBJ2-2; D might be TRBD1 (5 bases). The V gene's germline CDR1 is MDHEN and CDR2 SYDVKM. This CDR3 has 13 residues. The V gene lost 11 bases and the J gene lost 8 bases, with 18 bases spanning the gap. CDR3 protein: CACKGDQWGELFF. In DNA form, the CDR3 reads TGTGCCTGCAAAGGGGATCAATGGGGGGAGCTGTTTTTT.

The CDR3 coding sequence is TGTGCCAGCAGCGGCGGACAGACTCAATTTACCGGGGAGCTGTTTTTT. Translating it yields CASSGGQTQFTGELFF. The V call is TRBV5-5, the J call TRBJ2-2, with D possibly being TRBD1 (6 bases). The CDR3 consists of 16 residues. Looked up from germline, CDR1 is SGHKS and CDR2 is YYEKEE (reference sequence). The V gene lost 4 bases and the J gene lost 5 bases, with 18 bases spanning the gap.

The V and J genes are TRBV10-3 and TRBJ2-7; 10 bases are shared with TRBD2. The CDR3 length is 16 residues. From germline, CDR1 is ENHRY and CDR2 SYGVKD. The J segment lost 6 bases and the V segment lost 2 bases, leaving 10 bases of the junction unmatched. CDR3: CAISETALAGEGEQYF. The CDR3 DNA reads as TGTGCCATCAGTGAGACGGCGCTAGCGGGAGAGGGCGAGCAGTACTTC.

This clone was recorded a few times. The rearrangement links TRBV18 to TRBJ1-3, with D perhaps matching TRBD1 (5 bases). V gave up 3 bases and J gave up 2 bases, with 11 bases separating them. This CDR3 has 15 amino acids. Germline V lookup: CDR1 KGHSH, CDR2 LQKENI. In DNA, the CDR3 is TGTGCCAGCTCACCGGCCGCGGGGCCTGGAAACACCATATATTTT. This gives the protein CASSPAAGPGNTIYF.

The CDR3 is CASSLASGTSGRSYEQYF. The CDR3 coding sequence is TGCGCCAGCAGCTTGGCCTCTGGGACTAGCGGGAGGTCCTACGAGCAGTACTTC. The chain links TRBV5-1 to TRBJ2-7; 15 positions agree with TRBD2. Germline lookup yields CDR1 SGHRS and CDR2 YFSETQ. The CDR3 extends over 18 amino acids. V was pared by 0 bases and J by 1 base, with 5 bases of the junction left unmatched.

This chain connects TRBV7-2 to TRBJ1-4; D gene uncertain. Looked up from germline, CDR1 is SGHTA and CDR2 is FQGNSA. The CDR3 totals 14 residues. V was clipped by 5 bases and J by 7 bases, with 14 bases between them. Here the CDR3 reads CASSALGLSEKLFF. The CDR3 DNA is TGTGCCAGCAGCGCACTAGGGCTGAGTGAAAAACTGTTTTTT.

This clone has just one count. The gene calls are TRBV2 and TRBJ2-7; 7 nucleotides line up with TRBD2. Germline CDR1 and CDR2: SNHLY and FYNNEI. This CDR3 spans 14 amino acids. V lost 1 base and J lost 5; bases outside the gene matches: 5. As DNA, the CDR3 is TGTGCCAGCAGTGAAGTTTGGGGGGGGGACGAGCAGTACTTC. Encoded protein: CASSEVWGGDEQYF.

The rearrangement links TRBV5-5 to TRBJ2-2, with unresolved D. With 0 bases removed from V and 4 bases from J, the gap between germline ends came to 4 bases. This CDR3 has 13 amino acids. Germline CDR1 is SGHKS and CDR2 is YYEKEE (reference sequence). The CDR3 sequence: CASSLASTGELFF. CDR3 bases: TGTGCCAGCAGCTTGGCGAGCACCGGGGAGCTGTTTTTT.

A single count supports this clone. The rearrangement links TRBV6-1 to TRBJ1-5, with D possibly matching TRBD1 (5 bases). Germline lookup yields CDR1 MNHNS and CDR2 SASEGT. The CDR3 loop spans 14 amino acids. V was clipped by 3 bases and J by 2 bases, with 8 bases between them. The DNA of the CDR3 is TGTGCCAGCAGTGACAGGGAAGGCAATCAGCCCCAGCATTTT. It is translated as CASSDREGNQPQHF.

This clone was counted a few times. The chain uses TRBV15 and TRBJ2-4; no clear D gene. The CDR3 runs to 14 residues. The V end was cut by 0 bases, the J end by 6 bases, with 9 bases between. The germline CDR1 and CDR2 sequences are LNHNV and YYDKDF (reference sequence). The CDR3 here is CATSRDRMGNIQYF. CDR3 sequence (DNA): TGTGCCACCAGCAGAGACAGGATGGGAAACATTCAGTACTTC.

This chain connects TRBV3-1 (or the pseudogene TRBV3-2) to TRBJ2-1, with D maybe TRBD1 (6 bases). The germline V gene has CDR1 LGHDT and CDR2 YNNKEL (reference sequence). Between the trimmed V and J ends, which lost 1 base and 0 bases, there was a span of 13 bases. The CDR3 is 17 residues long. CDR3 DNA sequence: TGTGCCAGCAGCCAAGTTGCCGGGACAAGCTCCTACAATGAGCAGTTCTTC. This translates into CASSQVAGTSSYNEQFF.

The J gene is TRBJ2-1, the V gene TRBV6-4, with TRBD2 matching 8 bases. From germline, CDR1 is MRHNA and CDR2 SNTAGT. CDR3 length: 16 amino acids. J lost 4 bases, V lost 2 bases, and 7 bases had no gene match. The CDR3 is CASSDEGTSGYNEQFF. In nucleotides, the CDR3 is TGTGCCAGCAGTGACGAGGGCACTAGCGGTTACAATGAGCAGTTCTTC.

A single count supports this clone. The J gene is TRBJ1-2, the V gene TRBV18; D call uncertain. Germline V gene lookup returns CDR1 KGHSH and CDR2 LQKENI. CDR3 size: 13 residues. Trimming stripped 5 bases from V and 4 bases from J, with 11 bases between. CDR3 bases: TGTGCCAGCTCAACAGACGGAACCTATGGCTACACCTTC. Its translation is CASSTDGTYGYTF.

The chain is built from TRBV7-8 and TRBJ1-5; no reliable D call. The CDR3 runs 15 residues. Germline loops: CDR1 SGHVS, CDR2 FQNEAQ. The V gene lost 5 bases and the J gene lost 6 bases, with 17 bases spanning the gap. CDR3 nucleotides: TGTGCCAGCAGCCCGCTCGGAGCTTTGGGTCAGCCCCAGCATTTT. This gives the protein CASSPLGALGQPQHF. Full variable domain (rest looked up from reference TRBV7-8 and TRBJ1-5): GAGVSQSPRYKVAKRGQDVALRCDPISGHVSLFWYQQALGQGPEFLTYFQNEAQLDKSGLPSDRFFAERPEGSVSTLKIQRTQQEDSAVYLCASSPLGALGQPQHFGDGTRLSIL.

The J gene is TRBJ1-1, the V gene TRBV30, with D uncertain. The CDR3 has 14 residues. V lost 1 base to trimming and J lost 0 bases, with 9 bases between them. Germline V gene lookup returns CDR1 GTSNPN and CDR2 SVGIG (reference sequence). The CDR3 here is CAWSEADLNTEAFF. The DNA for the CDR3 is TGTGCCTGGAGTGAGGCAGACTTGAACACTGAAGCTTTCTTT.

This chain uses TRBV5-4 with TRBJ2-2; possibly TRBD2 for D (6 bases). The germline V and J ends were trimmed by 2 bases and 0 bases, with 14 bases remaining between them. Germline V CDR1 and CDR2: SGHNT, YYREEE (reference sequence). CDR3 length equals 17 residues. CDR3 in DNA: TGTGCCAGCAGCTTAGGTGGGGCTAGCGCGAACACCGGGGAGCTGTTTTTT. It yields the protein CASSLGGASANTGELFF.

This clone was picked up many times. The chain recombines TRBV10-3 with TRBJ1-2; D perhaps matches TRBD1 (5 bases). Trimming left V 3 bases short and J 0 bases short, with 8 bases between. The CDR3 is made up of 14 amino acids. CDR1 ENHRY and CDR2 SYGVKD come from the germline V gene. The CDR3 region has the DNA TGTGCCATCAGTGACAGGGTAGCTAACTATGGCTACACCTTC. Translating it yields CAISDRVANYGYTF.

The V gene is TRBV6-2 or TRBV6-3, the J gene TRBJ2-5; possible D gene TRBD2, 5 bases. Trimming pared 3 bases from V and 5 bases from J, leaving 16 bases between. Germline CDR1 is MNHEY and CDR2 is SVGEGT. This CDR3 comprises 15 residues. The CDR3 spells CASSYLLGFGETQYF. Here the CDR3 DNA reads TGTGCCAGCAGTTATTTACTAGGCTTTGGGGAGACCCAGTACTTC.